A selection of T cell receptor beta chains follows, all from one sample in a study of naive and memory T cell subsets. TCRdb reanalysed the UMI-ligation and nested PCR reads using MiXCR and keeps one entry per CDR3 protein. The sample consists of about 21,000 distinct CDR3 sequences, 8% to 13% of them appearing once. Sequenced input: central memory CD8+ T cells from blood. The receptor set was obtained from a human donor in good health. The CDR3 runs from the conserved cysteine through the conserved F or W. D genes are given only for firm matches. The size field is filled for only some rows; it gives once, few, many or a size class.

v_call: TRBV20-1; clone_size: few; j_call: TRBJ2-3; d_call: TRBD2; cdr3_nt: TGCAGTGCGGACGGCCCCTTGCGGGAGAATCAGGAACCACAGAATACGCAGTATTTT; cdr3_aa: CSADGPLRENQEPQNTQYF
v_call: TRBV4-3; clone_size: -; j_call: TRBJ2-1; d_call: TRBD2; cdr3_nt: TGCGCCAGCAGCCAGACGGCTTTTCTAGCGGGAGGGCCCGATGAGCAGTTCTTC; cdr3_aa: CASSQTAFLAGGPDEQFF
v_call: TRBV6-2/TRBV6-3; clone_size: few; j_call: TRBJ2-7; d_call: TRBD2; cdr3_nt: TGTGCCAGCACCCGGCAGACTAGCGGGAGCTACGAGCAGTACTTC; cdr3_aa: CASTRQTSGSYEQYF
v_call: TRBV20-1; clone_size: -; j_call: TRBJ1-5; d_call: TRBD1; cdr3_nt: TGCAGTGCTAGAGAGCAGGGGGCGAGGCCCCAGCATTTT; cdr3_aa: CSAREQGARPQHF
v_call: TRBV6-2/TRBV6-3; clone_size: medium-sized; j_call: TRBJ2-3; d_call: -; cdr3_nt: TGTGCCAGCAGTTTAGAGGAAACAGATACGCAGTATTTT; cdr3_aa: CASSLEETDTQYF
v_call: TRBV12-3/TRBV12-4; clone_size: many; j_call: TRBJ2-7; d_call: TRBD1; cdr3_nt: TGTGCCAGCAACCAGGGGGTCTCCTACGAGCAGTACTTC; cdr3_aa: CASNQGVSYEQYF
v_call: TRBV12-3/TRBV12-4; clone_size: -; j_call: TRBJ2-5; d_call: TRBD1; cdr3_nt: TGTGCCAGCGGGCACTGGACAGGGAAAGAGACCCAGTACTTC; cdr3_aa: CASGHWTGKETQYF
v_call: TRBV5-4; clone_size: -; j_call: TRBJ2-2; d_call: -; cdr3_nt: TGTGCCAGCAGCCGAGCCGGGGAGCTGTTTTTT; cdr3_aa: CASSRAGELFF
v_call: TRBV30; clone_size: many; j_call: TRBJ1-1; d_call: -; cdr3_nt: TGTGCCTGGAGTGTAACAGGGACCACTGAAGCTTTCTTT; cdr3_aa: CAWSVTGTTEAFF
v_call: TRBV6-2/TRBV6-3; clone_size: -; j_call: TRBJ2-7; d_call: -; cdr3_nt: TGTGCCAGCAGTTTACGGAGCTACGAGCAGTACTTC; cdr3_aa: CASSLRSYEQYF
v_call: TRBV7-2; clone_size: -; j_call: TRBJ2-7; d_call: -; cdr3_nt: TGTGCCAGCAGCTTATGGGGCAGGGTGGATGACGAGCAGTACTTC; cdr3_aa: CASSLWGRVDDEQYF
v_call: TRBV15; clone_size: -; j_call: TRBJ2-7; d_call: -; cdr3_nt: TGTGCCACCAGCAACCGGAACGAGCAGTACTTC; cdr3_aa: CATSNRNEQYF
v_call: TRBV10-3; clone_size: many; j_call: TRBJ1-6; d_call: -; cdr3_nt: TGTGCCATCAGTGAGGACCCCGACTCACCCCTCCACTTT; cdr3_aa: CAISEDPDSPLHF
v_call: TRBV4-1; clone_size: many; j_call: TRBJ2-7; d_call: -; cdr3_nt: TGCGCCAGCAGCCAGGGGAGCATTAACTACGAGCAGTACTTC; cdr3_aa: CASSQGSINYEQYF
v_call: TRBV27; clone_size: -; j_call: TRBJ1-1; d_call: TRBD1; cdr3_nt: TGTGCCAGCAGCGAACAGGGGGCTGAAGCTTTCTTT; cdr3_aa: CASSEQGAEAFF
v_call: TRBV7-9; clone_size: few; j_call: TRBJ1-2; d_call: TRBD1; cdr3_nt: TGTGCCAGCAGCCAACAGGGGGAAGTCTTTAACTATGGCTACACCTTC; cdr3_aa: CASSQQGEVFNYGYTF
v_call: TRBV6-2/TRBV6-3; clone_size: few; j_call: TRBJ2-1; d_call: TRBD2; cdr3_nt: TGTGCCAGCAGTTACGCGACTAGCGGGAGTAGTGAGCAGTTCTTC; cdr3_aa: CASSYATSGSSEQFF
v_call: TRBV7-3; clone_size: few; j_call: TRBJ1-4; d_call: -; cdr3_nt: TGTGCCAGCAGCTTAGGGCAGGGGAGGGATGAAAAACTGTTTTTT; cdr3_aa: CASSLGQGRDEKLFF
v_call: TRBV29-1; clone_size: few; j_call: TRBJ1-2; d_call: -; cdr3_nt: TGCAGCGTTTCAGGCTATGGCTACACCTTC; cdr3_aa: CSVSGYGYTF
v_call: TRBV19; clone_size: medium-sized; j_call: TRBJ2-1; d_call: -; cdr3_nt: TGTGCCAGTATCGGTAGCCCTTACAATGAGCAGTTCTTC; cdr3_aa: CASIGSPYNEQFF
v_call: TRBV29-1; clone_size: few; j_call: TRBJ2-1; d_call: -; cdr3_nt: TGCAGCGCAATCGGGGGAAGCTCCTACAATGAGCAGTTCTTC; cdr3_aa: CSAIGGSSYNEQFF
v_call: TRBV7-6; clone_size: many; j_call: TRBJ2-7; d_call: -; cdr3_nt: TGTGCCAGCAGCTTAGCTACAGGGACCTCCTACGAGCAGTACTTC; cdr3_aa: CASSLATGTSYEQYF
v_call: TRBV4-2; clone_size: -; j_call: TRBJ2-5; d_call: -; cdr3_nt: TGTGCCAGCAGCCAAGAAAGAGGGGAAGAGACCCAGTACTTC; cdr3_aa: CASSQERGEETQYF
v_call: TRBV12-3/TRBV12-4; clone_size: few; j_call: TRBJ1-1; d_call: -; cdr3_nt: TGTGCCAGCACCCTATATGGGTACACTGAAGCTTTCTTT; cdr3_aa: CASTLYGYTEAFF
v_call: TRBV27; clone_size: -; j_call: TRBJ1-2; d_call: TRBD1; cdr3_nt: TGTGCCAGCAGTCCCGGACAGGGCTTTGGCTATGGCTACACCTTC; cdr3_aa: CASSPGQGFGYGYTF
v_call: TRBV15; clone_size: many; j_call: TRBJ1-4; d_call: -; cdr3_nt: TGTGCCACCAGCAGCCAGGCGGGTGAAAAACTGTTTTTT; cdr3_aa: CATSSQAGEKLFF
v_call: TRBV28; clone_size: -; j_call: TRBJ2-1; d_call: -; cdr3_nt: TGTGCCAGCAGTTTCGGAGAATTTAACAATGAGCAGTTCTTC; cdr3_aa: CASSFGEFNNEQFF
v_call: TRBV30; clone_size: medium-sized; j_call: TRBJ1-1; d_call: -; cdr3_nt: TGTGCCTGGAGTGTAACAGGGATTGAAGCTTTCTTT; cdr3_aa: CAWSVTGIEAFF
v_call: TRBV28; clone_size: few; j_call: TRBJ2-2; d_call: TRBD1; cdr3_nt: TGTGCCAGCAGCTCAGGGGGTTCGGACACCGGGGAGCTGTTTTTT; cdr3_aa: CASSSGGSDTGELFF
v_call: TRBV4-2; clone_size: few; j_call: TRBJ1-1; d_call: -; cdr3_nt: TGTGCCAGCAGCCAGGAACCCTACACTGAAGCTTTCTTT; cdr3_aa: CASSQEPYTEAFF
v_call: TRBV6-1; clone_size: few; j_call: TRBJ2-2; d_call: -; cdr3_nt: TGTGCCAGCAGTGAAGGGCGGACCGGGGAGCTGTTTTTT; cdr3_aa: CASSEGRTGELFF
v_call: TRBV9; clone_size: many; j_call: TRBJ2-7; d_call: TRBD2; cdr3_nt: TGTGCCAGCAGCGCGACTAGCGACCACTCCTACGAGCAGTACTTC; cdr3_aa: CASSATSDHSYEQYF
v_call: TRBV6-4; clone_size: -; j_call: TRBJ1-1; d_call: TRBD1; cdr3_nt: TGTGCCAGCCTCCCCTTCGAGGGGGCCGGGAACACTGAAGCTTTCTTT; cdr3_aa: CASLPFEGAGNTEAFF
v_call: TRBV14; clone_size: -; j_call: TRBJ2-3; d_call: TRBD2; cdr3_nt: TGTGCCAGCAGCCCGACTTTTAGCGGGCCGTTAATCGAGCAGTATTTT; cdr3_aa: CASSPTFSGPLIEQYF
v_call: TRBV10-3; clone_size: few; j_call: TRBJ2-5; d_call: TRBD1; cdr3_nt: TGTGCCATCAGTGAGTCGGACAGGGGAAGCGGAGAGACCCAGTACTTC; cdr3_aa: CAISESDRGSGETQYF
v_call: TRBV6-4; clone_size: -; j_call: TRBJ2-2; d_call: -; cdr3_nt: TGTGCCAGCAGTGACACCCGAGGGGTAGGAACCGGGGAGCTGTTTTTT; cdr3_aa: CASSDTRGVGTGELFF
v_call: TRBV6-2/TRBV6-3; clone_size: few; j_call: TRBJ2-3; d_call: -; cdr3_nt: TGTGCCAGCAGTTACTCGCCAGATACGCAGTATTTT; cdr3_aa: CASSYSPDTQYF
v_call: TRBV15; clone_size: -; j_call: TRBJ2-1; d_call: -; cdr3_nt: TGTGCCACCAGCAGAGACCGCGACCCCATCAATGAGCAGTTCTTC; cdr3_aa: CATSRDRDPINEQFF
v_call: TRBV12-3/TRBV12-4; clone_size: few; j_call: TRBJ2-3; d_call: TRBD2; cdr3_nt: TGTGCCAGCAGTCCTACTAGCGGGAGCACAGATACGCAGTATTTT; cdr3_aa: CASSPTSGSTDTQYF
v_call: TRBV18; clone_size: -; j_call: TRBJ2-1; d_call: -; cdr3_nt: TGTGCCAGCTCACCACCTACAGAGTACAATGAGCAGTTCTTC; cdr3_aa: CASSPPTEYNEQFF
v_call: TRBV9; clone_size: many; j_call: TRBJ1-2; d_call: -; cdr3_nt: TGTGCCAGCAGCATACAGGGCTACTATGGCTACACCTTC; cdr3_aa: CASSIQGYYGYTF
v_call: TRBV9; clone_size: -; j_call: TRBJ2-3; d_call: TRBD2; cdr3_nt: TGTGCCAGCAGCGTAGGTGGACTAGCGGGTCCCAGAGAACTCACAGATACGCAGTATTTT; cdr3_aa: CASSVGGLAGPRELTDTQYF